This T cell receptor (beta chain) was captured in a study of T cell responses to AZD1222 COVID-19 vaccine. Notes on the study in general: The sample set comprised mostly white British donors with more females, and clonal diversity was possibly underestimated.

About this clone: The target antigen is unknown.

Germline loops: CDR1 SGHTA, CDR2 FQGNSA. J was trimmed by 8 bases and V by 6 bases; bases with no gene match: 9. This CDR3 contains 13 residues. Profiled with immunoSEQ multiplex PCR; TCRdb holds only in-frame clones, not every one. The table records over 150,000 clones, about 94% of them present only once. Sample: peripheral blood, taken 28 days after the second AZD1222 dose. The chain couples TRBV7-2 to TRBJ1-2; 7 nucleotides line up with TRBD1. The sequence was obtained from an adult who received the AZD1222 COVID-19 vaccine. The CDR3, as DNA: TGTGCCAGCAGAACCGGGACAGACAGCGGCTACACCTTC. Encoded protein: CASRTGTDSGYTF. The whole variable domain, filled in from reference TRBV7-2 and TRBJ1-2, reads GAGVSQSPSNKVTEKGKDVELRCDPISGHTALYWYRQSLGQGLEFLIYFQGNSAPDKSGLPSDRFSAERTGGSVSTLTIQRTQQEDSAVYLCASRTGTDSGYTFGSGTRLTVV.